Presented here are 16 T cell receptor beta chains from one specimen sequenced in a study of vaccination and CD4 T cells after COVID-19. The treatment here: roughly nine-day PBMC culture with coronavirus spike peptide pools or control peptides (ViraFEST assay). Their recognized antigens are unknown. With the Oncomine TCR Beta short-read assay, DNA from cultured CD4+ T cells was sequenced. TCRdb reprocessed the PCR reads via MiXCR and lists one record per CDR3 protein. The table includes about 12,000 distinct CDR3 sequences, roughly half detected once. Source material: CD4+ T cells from blood, cultured in vitro. The receptors originated from a human donor who had recovered from COVID-19.

The V and J genes are TRBV5-3 and TRBJ1-1; 9 bases are a match to TRBD1. TRBV5-3 is an ORF for which the function is uncertain. This CDR3 spans 16 amino acids. V lost 8 bases to trimming and J lost 2 bases; unmatched junction nucleotides: 13. The CDR3 nucleotides read TGTGCCAGCAGCCTGATCCCGGGACAGGGTAACACTGAAGCTTTCTTT. Residues: CASSLIPGQGNTEAFF.

About this clonotype itself: The junction shows a germline mismatch at one end, possibly a read error. J is TRBJ1-5 and V is TRBV5-3; D not certain. TRBV5-3 is known as an ORF, though its function is uncertain. The CDR3 has 15 residues. The CDR3 is CASSLLGYSNQPQHF. In nucleotides, the CDR3 is TGTGCCAGCAGCTTGCTGGGGTATAGCAATCAGCCCCAGCATTTT.

The table lists this clonotype with a count of one. This chain links TRBV27 with TRBJ2-2; 8 positions match TRBD1. The CDR3 loop spans 15 amino acids. Looked up from germline, CDR1 is MNHEY and CDR2 is SMNVEV (reference sequence). Trimming at V came to 6 bases and at J to 1 base, leaving 4 bases not matched to a gene. This CDR3 is CASRSGTGNTGELFF. CDR3 bases: TGTGCCAGCAGATCCGGGACAGGGAACACCGGGGAGCTGTTTTTT.

This clonotype was seen more than once but under ten times. The chain is built from TRBV19 and TRBJ1-1; D not resolved. Trimming took 4 bases from V and 0 from J, leaving 9 bases between them. This CDR3 contains 14 residues. Germline CDR1 LNHDA, CDR2 SQIVND (reference sequence). In nucleotides, the CDR3 is TGTGCCAGTAGTACTAGGACGGTGAACACTGAAGCTTTCTTT. Translating it yields CASSTRTVNTEAFF.

V gene TRBV5-6 combines with J gene TRBJ1-4, with D possibly matching TRBD1 (5 bases). This CDR3 is 15 amino acids long. Deletions cut 4 bases from V and 5 bases from J, with 15 bases between. From germline, CDR1 is SGHDT and CDR2 YYEEEE. CDR3 amino acids: CASSRSTGGNEKLFF. The CDR3 region has the DNA TGTGCCAGCAGCAGAAGCACGGGGGGGAATGAAAAACTGTTTTTT.

The rearrangement links TRBV5-1 to TRBJ1-1; TRBD1 is a possible D gene (5 bases). This CDR3 is built from 14 residues. V gave up 6 bases and J gave up 2 bases, with 14 bases separating them. Germline V gene sequence: CDR1 SGHRS, CDR2 YFSETQ. CDR3 sequence reads: CASMFGGVNTEAFF. The DNA for the CDR3 is TGCGCCAGCATGTTCGGGGGGGTTAACACTGAAGCTTTCTTT.

This clonotype is a singleton in its sample. The chain links TRBV11-2 to TRBJ1-2; D not resolved. Germline V gene lookup returns CDR1 SGHAT and CDR2 FQNNGV. The V and J ends lost 0 bases and 4 bases respectively, with 12 bases between them. The CDR3 consists of 15 residues. The CDR3 DNA is TGTGCCAGCAGCTTAGATCCGGGCCAAACCTATGGCTACACCTTC. This translates into CASSLDPGQTYGYTF.

This chain joins TRBV30 and TRBJ2-5; 9 positions agree with TRBD2. Germline values: CDR1 GTSNPN, CDR2 SVGIG (reference sequence). The CDR3 totals 14 residues. Trimming cost V 4 bases and J 5 bases; bases outside gene matches: 8. The CDR3 loop reads CAWKGRGGGETQYF. The CDR3 DNA reads TGTGCCTGGAAGGGGCGGGGGGGCGGGGAGACCCAGTACTTC.

This clonotype was recorded a few times. V and J are TRBV27 and TRBJ1-2; D ambiguous. Germline-derived CDR1 and CDR2 are MNHEY and SMNVEV (reference sequence). V was shortened by 3 bases and J by 1 base, with 18 bases between the two germline ends. This CDR3 has 17 residues. As DNA, the CDR3 is TGTGCCAGCAGTTTGAAGTGGACGGGAGTTTATAACTATGGCTACACCTTC. Translation: CASSLKWTGVYNYGYTF.

The rearrangement uses TRBV7-8 and TRBJ1-2, with TRBD1 as a possible D gene (5 bases). The V gene's germline CDR1 is SGHVS and CDR2 FQNEAQ. The CDR3 contains 19 residues. Between the trimmed V and J ends, which lost 7 bases and 4 bases, there was a span of 31 bases. CDR3 loop: CASTPMLSRERYRVYGYTF. CDR3 DNA: TGTGCCAGCACCCCAATGTTGTCCAGGGAGCGTTATCGAGTCTATGGCTACACCTTC.

This clonotype was found once. The chain uses TRBV20-1 and TRBJ2-5, with TRBD2 identical over 14 bases. The V segment lost 1 base and the J segment 4 bases; nucleotides outside the gene matches: 2. Germline V gene sequence: CDR1 DFQATT, CDR2 SNEGSKA (reference sequence). This CDR3 spans 15 amino acids. The DNA for the CDR3 is TGCAGTGCTAGAGGACTAGCGGGGGGGGCAGAGACCCAGTACTTC. Translation gives CSARGLAGGAETQYF.

This clonotype was recorded a few times. V is TRBV12-3 or TRBV12-4 and J is TRBJ2-7, with D perhaps given as TRBD1 or TRBD2 (5 bases each). The V and J ends lost 4 bases and 13 bases respectively, with 14 bases between them. The CDR3 loop spans 11 amino acids. CDR3 loop: CASSSPGRLYF. The CDR3 nucleotides are TGTGCCAGCAGTTCCCCGGGACGTCTTTACTTC.

Here the CDR3 reads CASSLRVKGGTGDNYGYTF. Written as DNA, the CDR3 is TGTGCCAGCAGCTTAAGAGTAAAAGGAGGGACAGGGGATAACTATGGCTACACCTTC. This rearrangement joins TRBV7-6 to TRBJ1-2; 10 bases are a match to TRBD1. The J segment lost 1 base and the V segment lost 2 bases, leaving 13 bases of the junction unmatched. Per germline, CDR1 SGHVS and CDR2 FNYEAQ. The CDR3 covers 19 residues. The whole variable domain, filled in from reference TRBV7-6 and TRBJ1-2, reads GAGVSQSPRYKVTKRGQDVALRCDPISGHVSLYWYRQALGQGPEFLTYFNYEAQQDKSGLPNDRFSAERPEGSISTLTIQRTEQRDSAMYRCASSLRVKGGTGDNYGYTFGSGTRLTVV.

The V gene is TRBV12-3 or TRBV12-4, the J gene TRBJ1-2, with 7 bases lining up with TRBD1. This CDR3 is 14 amino acids long. With 3 bases clipped from V and 3 bases from J, the junction kept 4 bases outside the gene matches. CDR3 DNA sequence: TGTGCCAGCAGTTTGGGACAGCTACACTATGGCTACACCTTC. Translating gives CASSLGQLHYGYTF.

This clonotype came up a few times. CDR3 residues: CASSYADFGEPNTEAFF. The CDR3 region has the DNA TGTGCCAGCAGTTACGCGGATTTCGGGGAACCGAACACTGAAGCTTTCTTT. The chain has TRBV6-5 and TRBJ1-1; D call uncertain. The CDR3 runs to 17 residues. Germline loops: CDR1 MNHEY, CDR2 SVGAGI. Trimming shortened V by 2 bases and J by 1 base, and 17 bases separated the two germline ends.

The CDR3 reads CASSVQPYGYTF. Here the CDR3 DNA reads TGTGCCAGCAGCGTACAGCCCTATGGCTACACCTTC. The V call is TRBV7-9, the J call TRBJ1-2; D gene unclear. The CDR3 covers 12 residues. V was trimmed by 5 bases and J by 4 bases, leaving 8 bases between them. Per the germline V gene, CDR1 is SEHNR and CDR2 is FQNEAQ (reference sequence). The entire variable domain, with the rest obtained from reference TRBV7-9 and TRBJ1-2, is as follows: DTGVSQNPRHKITKRGQNVTFRCDPISEHNRLYWYRQTLGQGPEFLTYFQNEAQLEKSRLLSDRFSAERPKGSFSTLEIQRTEQGDSAMYLCASSVQPYGYTFGSGTRLTVV.